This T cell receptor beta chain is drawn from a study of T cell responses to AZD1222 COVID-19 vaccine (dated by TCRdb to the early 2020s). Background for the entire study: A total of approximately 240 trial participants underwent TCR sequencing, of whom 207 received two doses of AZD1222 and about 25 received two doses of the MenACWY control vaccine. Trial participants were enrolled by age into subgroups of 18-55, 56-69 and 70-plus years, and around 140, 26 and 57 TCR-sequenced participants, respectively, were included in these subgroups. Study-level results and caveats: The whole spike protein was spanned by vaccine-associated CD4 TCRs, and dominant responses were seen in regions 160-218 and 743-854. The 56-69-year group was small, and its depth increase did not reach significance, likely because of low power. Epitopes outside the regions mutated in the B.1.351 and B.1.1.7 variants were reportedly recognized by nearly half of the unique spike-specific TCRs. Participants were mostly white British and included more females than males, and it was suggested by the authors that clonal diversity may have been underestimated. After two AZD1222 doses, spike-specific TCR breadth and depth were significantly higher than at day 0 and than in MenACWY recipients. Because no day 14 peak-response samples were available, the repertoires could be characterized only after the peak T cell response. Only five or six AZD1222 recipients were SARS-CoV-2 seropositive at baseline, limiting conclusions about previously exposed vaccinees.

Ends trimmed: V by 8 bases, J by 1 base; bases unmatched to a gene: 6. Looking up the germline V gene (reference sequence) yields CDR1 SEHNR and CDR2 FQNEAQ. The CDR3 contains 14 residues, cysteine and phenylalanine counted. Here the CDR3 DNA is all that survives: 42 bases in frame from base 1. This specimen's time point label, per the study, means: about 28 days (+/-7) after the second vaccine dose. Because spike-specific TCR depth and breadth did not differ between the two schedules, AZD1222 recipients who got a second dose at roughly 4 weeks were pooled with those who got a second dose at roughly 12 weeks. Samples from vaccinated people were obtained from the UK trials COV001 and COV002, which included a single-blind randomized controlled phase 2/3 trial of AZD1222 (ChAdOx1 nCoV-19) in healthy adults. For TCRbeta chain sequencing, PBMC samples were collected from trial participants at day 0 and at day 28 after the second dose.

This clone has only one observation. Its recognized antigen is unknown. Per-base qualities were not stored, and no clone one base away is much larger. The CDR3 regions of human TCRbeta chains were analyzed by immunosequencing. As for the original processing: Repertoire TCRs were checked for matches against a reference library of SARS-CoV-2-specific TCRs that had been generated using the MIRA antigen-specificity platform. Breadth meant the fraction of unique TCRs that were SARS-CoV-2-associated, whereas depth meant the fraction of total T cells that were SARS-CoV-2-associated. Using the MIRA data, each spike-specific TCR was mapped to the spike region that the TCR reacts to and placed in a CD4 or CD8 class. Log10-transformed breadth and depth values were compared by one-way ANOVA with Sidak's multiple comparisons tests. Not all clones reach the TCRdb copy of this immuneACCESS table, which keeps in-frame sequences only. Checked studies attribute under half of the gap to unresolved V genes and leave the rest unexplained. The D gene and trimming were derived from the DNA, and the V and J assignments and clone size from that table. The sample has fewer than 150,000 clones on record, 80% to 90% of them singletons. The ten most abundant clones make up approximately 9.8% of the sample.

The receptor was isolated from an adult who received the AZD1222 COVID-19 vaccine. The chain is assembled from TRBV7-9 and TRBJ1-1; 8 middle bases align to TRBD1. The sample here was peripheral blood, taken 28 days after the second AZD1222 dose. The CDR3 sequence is CASRSTGANTEAFF. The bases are TGTGCCAGCCGATCGACAGGGGCGAACACTGAAGCTTTCTTT.